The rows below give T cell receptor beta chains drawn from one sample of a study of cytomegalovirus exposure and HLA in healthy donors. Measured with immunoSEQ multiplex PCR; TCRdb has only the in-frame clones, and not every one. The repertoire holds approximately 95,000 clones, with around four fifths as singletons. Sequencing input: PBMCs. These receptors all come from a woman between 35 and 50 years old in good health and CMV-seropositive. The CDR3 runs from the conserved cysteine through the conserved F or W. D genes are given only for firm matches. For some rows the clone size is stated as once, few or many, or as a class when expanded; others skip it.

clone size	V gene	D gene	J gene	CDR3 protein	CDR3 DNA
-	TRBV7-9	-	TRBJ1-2	CASRPRQDRYGYTF	TGTGCCAGCAGACCCAGACAGGACCGCTATGGCTACACCTTC
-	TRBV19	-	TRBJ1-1	CASSREGGSGEAFF	TGTGCCAGTAGCCGGGAGGGGGGGTCTGGTGAAGCTTTCTTT
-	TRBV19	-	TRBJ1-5	CASKPGTRFTPNQPQHF	TGTGCCAGTAAACCCGGGACAAGGTTTACCCCCAATCAGCCCCAGCATTTT
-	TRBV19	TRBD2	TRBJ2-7	CASSIQAGVSSEQYF	TGTGCCAGTAGTATACAGGCGGGAGTGTCTAGCGAGCAGTACTTC
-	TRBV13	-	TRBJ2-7	CASSLEQAVHEQYF	TGTGCCAGCAGCTTAGAACAGGCTGTCCACGAGCAGTACTTC
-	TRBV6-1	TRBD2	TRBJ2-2	CASSEVLSEAGGSGELFF	TGTGCCAGCAGTGAAGTGCTCAGTGAGGCGGGAGGTTCCGGGGAGCTGTTTTTT
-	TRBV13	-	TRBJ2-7	CASSPTSILGYEQYF	TGTGCCAGCAGCCCCACCTCAATTCTAGGCTACGAGCAGTACTTC
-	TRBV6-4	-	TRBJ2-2	CASSERENTGELFF	TGTGCCAGCAGTGAGCGGGAGAACACCGGGGAGCTGTTTTTT
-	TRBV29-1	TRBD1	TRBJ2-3	CSVEKDRGRDTQYF	TGCAGCGTTGAGAAGGACAGGGGGCGAGATACGCAGTATTTT
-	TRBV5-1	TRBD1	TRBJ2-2	CASIGTGGTGELFF	TGCGCCAGCATTGGGACAGGGGGAACCGGGGAGCTGTTTTTT
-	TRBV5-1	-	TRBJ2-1	CASSGHNSGDSYNEQFF	TGCGCCAGCAGCGGACACAACTCAGGTGACTCCTACAATGAGCAGTTCTTC
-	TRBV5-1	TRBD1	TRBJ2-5	CASSQAPTGVGQETQYF	TGCGCCAGCAGCCAGGCCCCTACAGGGGTGGGCCAAGAGACCCAGTACTTC
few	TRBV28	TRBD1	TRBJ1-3	CASVQSGTGYSGNTIYF	TGTGCCAGCGTTCAGTCCGGGACAGGGTACTCTGGAAACACCATATATTTT
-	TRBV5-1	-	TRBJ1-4	CASRDTDNEKLFF	TGCGCCAGTAGGGACACAGATAATGAAAAACTGTTTTTT
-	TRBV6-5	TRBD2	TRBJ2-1	CASSYWREDDNEQFF	TGTGCCAGCAGTTACTGGCGGGAGGACGACAATGAGCAGTTCTTC
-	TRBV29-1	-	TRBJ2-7	CGGRFGYEQYF	TGCGGTGGGAGATTCGGGTACGAGCAGTACTTC
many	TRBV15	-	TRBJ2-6	CATSRERAGANVLTF	TGTGCCACCAGCAGAGAGAGGGCTGGGGCCAACGTCCTGACTTTC
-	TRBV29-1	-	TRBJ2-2	CSVEDTANTGELFF	TGCAGCGTTGAGGACACCGCGAACACCGGGGAGCTGTTTTTT
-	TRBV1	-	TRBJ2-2	CTSSQCGGELFF	TGCACCAGCAGCCAATGCGGCGGGGAGCTGTTTTTT
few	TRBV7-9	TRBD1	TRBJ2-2	CSSSRGTGENTGELFF	TGTTCCAGCAGCCGCGGGACAGGCGAGAACACCGGGGAGCTGTTTTTT
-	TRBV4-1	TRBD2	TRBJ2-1	CASSQPEGLAGANEQFF	TGCGCCAGCAGCCAACCGGAGGGACTAGCGGGAGCCAATGAGCAGTTCTTC
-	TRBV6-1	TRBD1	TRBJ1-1	CASRKETGLTEAFF	TGTGCCAGCCGGAAGGAGACAGGGCTCACTGAAGCTTTCTTT
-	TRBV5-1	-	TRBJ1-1	CASSSRGGSDTEAFF	TGCGCCAGCAGCTCGAGGGGGGGCTCGGACACTGAAGCTTTCTTT
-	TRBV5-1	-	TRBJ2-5	CASSTRLEGETQYF	TGCGCCAGCAGTACGAGACTAGAGGGAGAGACCCAGTACTTC
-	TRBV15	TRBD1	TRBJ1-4	CATSTGGTSTNEKLFF	TGTGCCACCAGCACAGGGGGCACGTCGACTAATGAAAAACTGTTTTTT
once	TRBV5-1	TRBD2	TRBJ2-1	CASTLAGEVDEQFF	TGCGCCAGCACCCTAGCGGGAGAGGTCGATGAGCAGTTCTTC
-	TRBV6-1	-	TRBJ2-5	CASSGHFLEYQETQYF	TGTGCCAGCAGTGGCCATTTCCTAGAGTACCAAGAGACCCAGTACTTC
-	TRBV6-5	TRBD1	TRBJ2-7	CASSDRERRYEQYF	TGTGCCAGCAGTGACAGGGAACGACGTTACGAGCAGTACTTC
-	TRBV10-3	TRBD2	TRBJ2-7	CATMTSGSYGQYF	TGTGCCACCATGACTAGCGGGAGCTACGGGCAGTACTTC
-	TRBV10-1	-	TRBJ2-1	CASSESSGHRVINEQFF	TGCGCCAGCAGTGAGTCATCCGGACACAGGGTGATCAATGAGCAGTTCTTC
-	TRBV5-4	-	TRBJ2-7	CASSFPAGEQYF	TGTGCCAGCAGCTTCCCCGCGGGCGAGCAGTACTTC
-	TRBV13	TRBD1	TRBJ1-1	CASSHRGGTEAFF	TGTGCCAGCAGTCACAGGGGAGGCACTGAAGCTTTCTTT
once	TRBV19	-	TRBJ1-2	CASSISASFSDYGYTF	TGTGCCAGTAGTATCTCCGCATCCTTCTCGGACTATGGCTACACCTTC
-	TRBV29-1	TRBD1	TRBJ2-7	CSVSWTGTYEQYF	TGCAGCGTTTCCTGGACAGGGACCTACGAGCAGTACTTC